The T cell receptor (beta chain) under discussion was sequenced for a study of identical twins. The study, taken as a whole, reports: A partial confounding effect on zero-insertion analyses could come from invariant MAIT and iNKT cells.

Each CDR3 protein gets one entry after TCRdb re-called the 5' RACE reads with MiXCR. The table includes 600,000 to 800,000 distinct CDR3 sequences, approximately 22% detected once. As concerns this clonotype: What it binds is unknown.

Another study also made use of these data, one on T cells expressing NK-cell markers. From that second work: Eight donors were sequenced, seven testing HCMV-seropositive and one testing seronegative. HCMV specificity of expanded NKG2C+ T cell clones remained unclear.

The source of this sequence is a woman aged 18-29 years in good health. The sequenced material came from PBMCs.

The CDR3 region has the DNA TGTGCCAGCAGCTTAGATCGGGCTTGGGGCTACACCTTC. This translates into CASSLDRAWGYTF. This chain uses TRBV7-9 with TRBJ1-2, with D unresolved. The V and J ends lost 1 base and 8 bases respectively, with 11 bases between them. This CDR3 comprises 13 residues. CDR1 is SEHNR and CDR2 is FQNEAQ in the germline V gene (reference sequence).